This TCR beta chain was identified during a study of CD8 T cells in Susac syndrome. After extraction with the RNeasy kit, about 0.5 to 1 ug of the RNA was reverse transcribed using random hexamers. Amplification of the TCR beta CDR3 was carried out by immunoSEQ multiplex PCR, which spanned a total of 54 Vbeta and 13 Jbeta segments. TCRdb itself ran the immunoSEQ multiplex PCR reads through MiXCR, one entry per CDR3 protein. Counted here are roughly 400,000 distinct CDR3 sequences, about 85% occurring once; the ten biggest clones make up 0.09% to 0.15%. From blood CD8+ and CD4+ T cells, TCR beta sequences were generated. The patients serving as multiple sclerosis controls were treatment-naive. They had stable or active relapsing-remitting disease and fulfilled revised McDonald criteria. Through negative isolation, CD4+ and CD8+ T cells were obtained, while TEMRA cells were enriched using FACS. The CDR3 totals 15 residues. The V gene lost 0 bases and the J gene lost 7 bases, with 16 bases spanning the gap. Germline values: CDR1 SGHKS, CDR2 YYEKEE (reference sequence).

This sequence originates from a human donor with multiple sclerosis. The gene calls are TRBV5-5 and TRBJ1-2; D not certain. The sample taken for sequencing was CD8+ T cells from PBMCs. The CDR3 DNA follows: TGTGCCAGCAGCTTGGATCATGCGCCCCTGGGTGGCTACACCTTC. Its translation: CASSLDHAPLGGYTF.